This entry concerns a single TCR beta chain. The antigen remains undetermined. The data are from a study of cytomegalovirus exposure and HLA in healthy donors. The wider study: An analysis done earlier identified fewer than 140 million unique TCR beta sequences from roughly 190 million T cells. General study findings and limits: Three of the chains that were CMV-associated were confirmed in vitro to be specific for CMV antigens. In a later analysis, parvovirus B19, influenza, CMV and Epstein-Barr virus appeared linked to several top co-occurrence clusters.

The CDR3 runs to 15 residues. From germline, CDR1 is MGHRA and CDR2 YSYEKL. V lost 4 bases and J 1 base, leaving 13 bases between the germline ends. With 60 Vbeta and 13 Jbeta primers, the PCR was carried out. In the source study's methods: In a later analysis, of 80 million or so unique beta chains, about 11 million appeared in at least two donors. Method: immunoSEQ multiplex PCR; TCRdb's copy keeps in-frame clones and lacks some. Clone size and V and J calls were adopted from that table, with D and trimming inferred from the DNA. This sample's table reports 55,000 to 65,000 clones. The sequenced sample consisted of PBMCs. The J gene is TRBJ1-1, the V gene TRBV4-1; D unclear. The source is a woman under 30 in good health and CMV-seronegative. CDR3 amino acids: CASSRRILPNTEAFF. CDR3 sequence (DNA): TGCGCCAGCAGCCGGCGGATTCTACCGAACACTGAAGCTTTCTTT.